This passage covers 6 T cell receptor beta chains from one sample sequenced in a study of OX40 agonist ivuxolimab in advanced cancers. Library method: the immunoSEQ multiplex PCR assay. The table comes from immuneACCESS by way of TCRdb, which keeps in-frame sequences with V and J called. Part of the clones is missing from these tables; in studies checked, under half for an unresolved V gene and the rest for unknown reasons. The sample contains roughly 49,000 clones, around 81% of them found a single time. The ten largest clones capture just over 3% of the sample. Material: CD4+ or CD8+ T cells sorted from blood, obtained in a trial of the OX40 agonist ivuxolimab. The receptors were sampled from an adult with an advanced solid tumor such as melanoma, head and neck, liver or kidney cancer.

The chain employs TRBV6-1 and TRBJ2-1; 11 bases align to TRBD2. Germline V gene lookup returns CDR1 MNHNS and CDR2 SASEGT. The CDR3 has 18 amino acids. J lost 6 bases, V lost 2 bases, and 12 bases had no gene match. The CDR3 protein is CASSEKTSGGRKSNEQFF. The CDR3 DNA follows: TGTGCCAGCAGTGAAAAAACTAGCGGGGGCCGAAAGAGCAATGAGCAGTTCTTC.

This rearrangement joins TRBV19 to TRBJ1-2; perhaps TRBD1 as D (5 bases). V was cut by 3 bases and J by 4 bases, with 18 bases left in between. CDR3 length: 16 amino acids. Germline lookup yields CDR1 LNHDA and CDR2 SQIVND (reference sequence). CDR3 loop: CASSMAQGSYFYGYTF. CDR3 DNA: TGTGCCAGTAGTATGGCCCAGGGAAGCTACTTCTATGGCTACACCTTC.

This chain joins TRBV5-1 and TRBJ2-1, with D possibly matching TRBD1 (7 bases). This CDR3 comprises 15 residues. The germline CDR1 and CDR2 sequences are SGHRS and YFSETQ. Trimming removed 3 bases from V and 3 bases from J, with 13 bases in between. CDR3 amino acids: CASSWTGGDYNEQFF. CDR3 bases: TGCGCCAGCAGCTGGACAGGAGGGGACTACAATGAGCAGTTCTTC.

This clone turned up a few times. The chain combines TRBV27 with TRBJ1-1, with 8 bases lining up with TRBD1. This CDR3 is 14 amino acids long. With V trimmed by 5 bases and J by 11 bases, 13 bases remained unmatched. Germline CDR1 reads MNHEY; CDR2 reads SMNVEV (reference sequence). This CDR3 is CASSPLTGDRSAFF. The CDR3 DNA sequence: TGTGCCAGCAGTCCATTAACAGGGGACAGGAGCGCTTTCTTT.

The genes are TRBV10-2 and TRBJ1-1, with TRBD1 matching 9 bases. CDR3 length: 13 residues. Per germline, CDR1 WSHSY and CDR2 SAAADI. Germline trimming cut 8 bases from V and 4 bases from J; bases unmatched to any gene: 5. The CDR3 nucleotides read TGCGCCAGCGTGACAGGGGGAGGCACTGAAGCTTTCTTT. Residues: CASVTGGGTEAFF.

The rearrangement joins TRBV2 to TRBJ1-6; D remains ambiguous. The CDR3 runs to 13 residues. Between the trimmed V and J ends, which lost 6 bases and 7 bases, there was a span of 10 bases. The V gene's germline CDR1 is SNHLY and CDR2 FYNNEI. CDR3 DNA: TGTGCCAGCAGAGGTAGCCAGAATTCACCCCTCCACTTT. Amino acids: CASRGSQNSPLHF. The whole variable domain, filled in from reference TRBV2 and TRBJ1-6, reads EPEVTQTPSHQVTQMGQEVILRCVPISNHLYFYWYRQILGQKVEFLVSFYNNEISEKSEIFDDQFSVERPDGSNFTLKIRSTKLEDSAMYFCASRGSQNSPLHFGNGTRLTVT.